This T cell receptor (beta chain) was sequenced for a study of T cell repertoires in cytomegalovirus infection. TCRdb redid the calling of the reads with MiXCR, one entry per CDR3 protein. The sample contains some 800,000 distinct CDR3 sequences, around a third of which appear only once. Study-wide findings and caveats: Totalled public TCR beta family frequency picked out people who carried CMV plus the relevant HLA. The ex vivo response was dominated by HLA-C-restricted CMV-specific TCR beta clonotypes.

This CDR3 spans 10 amino acids. The V end lost 8 bases, the J end lost 6 bases, and 7 bases lay between the germline ends. The germline gives CDR1 SEHNR, CDR2 FQNEAQ (reference sequence). This clonotype was found a few times. Its antigen is undetermined. This receptor was obtained from a human donor in good health (CMV status not recorded). Some clones in this sample may be carry-over from other donors' samples. Sequenced material: cultured CD8+ T cells from PBMCs, taken from culture after CMV antigen stimulation. V usage is TRBV7-9 and J usage is TRBJ1-2; D call uncertain. CDR3 region: CASHADGYTF. The CDR3 nucleotides read TGTGCCAGCCATGCTGATGGCTACACCTTC. The whole variable domain, remainder taken from reference TRBV7-9 and TRBJ1-2, is DTGVSQNPRHKITKRGQNVTFRCDPISEHNRLYWYRQTLGQGPEFLTYFQNEAQLEKSRLLSDRFSAERPKGSFSTLEIQRTEQGDSAMYLCASHADGYTFGSGTRLTVV.